This T cell receptor (beta chain) was recorded in a study of T cell repertoires in cytomegalovirus infection. Study-wide context: Public TCR beta signatures provided an indication of both CMV infection and a matching HLA type.

J gave up 2 bases and V 1 base, and 9 bases lay outside the gene matches. Germline values: CDR1 SEHNR, CDR2 FQNEAQ (reference sequence). The CDR3 sequence is 17 residues long. Study observations and caveats: Within the response measured ex vivo, HLA-C-restricted CMV-specific TCR beta clonotypes were dominant.

This clonotype was detected only a few times. Its antigen is not identified. From the reads, TCRdb called clonotypes with MiXCR, one entry per CDR3 protein. Of 200,000 or so distinct CDR3 sequences listed, approximately 30% are singletons. This sequence joins TRBV7-9 and TRBJ2-3; 7 bases are shared with TRBD1. The source is a human donor in good health (CMV status not recorded). Some clones in this sample may be carry-over from other donors' samples. Sequenced input: PBMCs. DNA for the CDR3: TGTGCCAGCAGCTTAGGGGGGAAGGGGGCCTACACAGATACGCAGTATTTT. Translation gives CASSLGGKGAYTDTQYF.